This T cell receptor beta chain stems from a study of shared clonotypes between healthy human individuals. Turning to this clone: Its antigen is not known.

Profiled with immunoSEQ multiplex PCR; TCRdb holds only in-frame clones, not every one. The sample lists about a million clones; around 80% were seen once. The CDR3 spans 14 residues. Germline V gene sequence: CDR1 MNHEY, CDR2 SVGAGI. J was trimmed by 7 bases and V by 3 bases; bases with no gene match: 6. Findings and caveats of the study: Despite large depth, rarefaction showed incomplete sorted-subset sequencing.

Only Caucasian adults living in Nashville, Tennessee served as donors. CD45RA+ naive and CD45RA-negative memory subsets were separated from CD4+ cells. Material for sequencing was memory CD4+ T cells sorted from blood. As to subset: CD45RA-negative fraction. The clonotype originates from a young man in good health. J is TRBJ2-7 and V is TRBV6-5, with 10 bases lining up with TRBD2. CDR3 bases: TGTGCCAGCAGTTATCTAGCGGGAGTGAAAGAGCAGTACTTC. This sequence encodes CASSYLAGVKEQYF.